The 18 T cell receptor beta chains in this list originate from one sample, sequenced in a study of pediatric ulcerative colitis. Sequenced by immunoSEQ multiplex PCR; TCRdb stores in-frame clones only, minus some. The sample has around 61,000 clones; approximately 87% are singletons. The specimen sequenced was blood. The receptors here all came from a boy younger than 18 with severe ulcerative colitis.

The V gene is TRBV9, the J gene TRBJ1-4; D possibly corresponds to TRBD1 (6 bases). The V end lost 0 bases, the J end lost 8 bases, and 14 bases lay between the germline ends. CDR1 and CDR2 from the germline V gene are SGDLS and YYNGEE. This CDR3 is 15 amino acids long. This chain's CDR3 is CASSVEGGMREKLFF. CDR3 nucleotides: TGTGCCAGCAGCGTAGAGGGGGGCATGAGGGAAAAACTGTTTTTT.

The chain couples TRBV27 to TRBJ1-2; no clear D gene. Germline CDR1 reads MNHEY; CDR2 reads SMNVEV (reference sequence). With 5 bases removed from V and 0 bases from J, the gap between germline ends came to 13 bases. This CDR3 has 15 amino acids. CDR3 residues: CASSQDVASNYGYTF. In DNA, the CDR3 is TGTGCCAGCAGTCAGGACGTAGCTTCTAACTATGGCTACACCTTC.

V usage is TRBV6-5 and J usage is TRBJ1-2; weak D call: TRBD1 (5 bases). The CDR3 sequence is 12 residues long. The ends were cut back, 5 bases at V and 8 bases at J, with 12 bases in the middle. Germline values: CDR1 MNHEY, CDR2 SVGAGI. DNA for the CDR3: TGTGCCAGCAGTCCACTGGGGGTGGGCTACACCTTC. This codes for CASSPLGVGYTF.

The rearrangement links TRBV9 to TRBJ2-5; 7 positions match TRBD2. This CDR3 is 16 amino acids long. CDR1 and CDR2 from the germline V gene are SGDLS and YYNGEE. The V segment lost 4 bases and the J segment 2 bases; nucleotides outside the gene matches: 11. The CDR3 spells CASSFSVGGMQETQYF. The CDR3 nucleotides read TGTGCCAGCAGCTTTTCCGTGGGAGGGATGCAAGAGACCCAGTACTTC.

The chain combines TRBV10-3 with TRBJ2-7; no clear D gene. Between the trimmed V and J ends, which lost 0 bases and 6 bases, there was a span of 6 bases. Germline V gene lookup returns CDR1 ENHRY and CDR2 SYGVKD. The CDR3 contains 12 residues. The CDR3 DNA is TGTGCCATCAGTGAGTCCGGGTTCGAGCAGTACTTC. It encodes CAISESGFEQYF.

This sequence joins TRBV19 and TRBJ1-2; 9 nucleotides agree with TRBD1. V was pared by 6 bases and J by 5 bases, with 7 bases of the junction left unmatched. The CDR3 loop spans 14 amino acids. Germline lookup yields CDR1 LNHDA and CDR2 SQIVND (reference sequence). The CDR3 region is CASSVQGAYYGYTF. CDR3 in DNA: TGTGCCAGTAGCGTACAGGGGGCGTATTATGGCTACACCTTC.

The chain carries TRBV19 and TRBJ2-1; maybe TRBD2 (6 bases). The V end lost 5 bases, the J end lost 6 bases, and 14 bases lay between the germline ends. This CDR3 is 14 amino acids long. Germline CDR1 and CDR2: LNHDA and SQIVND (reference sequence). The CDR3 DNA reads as TGTGCCAGTAGTCTCCCCCTGACTAGCAATGAGCAGTTCTTC. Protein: CASSLPLTSNEQFF.

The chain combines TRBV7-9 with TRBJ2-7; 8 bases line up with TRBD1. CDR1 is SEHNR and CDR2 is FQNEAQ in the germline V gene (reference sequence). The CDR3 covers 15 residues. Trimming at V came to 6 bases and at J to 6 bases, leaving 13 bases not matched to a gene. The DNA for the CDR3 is TGTGCCAGCAGTGGTGGACAGGGAGGTGCGAGCGAGCAGTACTTC. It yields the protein CASSGGQGGASEQYF.

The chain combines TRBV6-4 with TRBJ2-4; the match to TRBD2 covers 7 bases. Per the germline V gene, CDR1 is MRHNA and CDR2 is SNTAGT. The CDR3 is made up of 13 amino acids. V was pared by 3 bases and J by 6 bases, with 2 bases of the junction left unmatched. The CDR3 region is CASSEGLSNIQYF. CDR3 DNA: TGTGCCAGCAGTGAGGGACTATCAAACATTCAGTACTTC.

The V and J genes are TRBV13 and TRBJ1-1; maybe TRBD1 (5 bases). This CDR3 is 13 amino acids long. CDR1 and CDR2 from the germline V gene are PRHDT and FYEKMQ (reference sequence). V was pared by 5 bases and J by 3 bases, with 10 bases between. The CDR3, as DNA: TGTGCCAGCAGCACCCGGGACGACACTGAAGCTTTCTTT. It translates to CASSTRDDTEAFF.

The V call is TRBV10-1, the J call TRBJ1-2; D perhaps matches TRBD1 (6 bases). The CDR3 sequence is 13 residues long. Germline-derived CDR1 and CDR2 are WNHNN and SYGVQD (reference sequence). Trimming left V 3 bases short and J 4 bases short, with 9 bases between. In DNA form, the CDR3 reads TGCGCCAGCAGTGAAGGGGGGTCCTATGGCTACACCTTC. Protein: CASSEGGSYGYTF.

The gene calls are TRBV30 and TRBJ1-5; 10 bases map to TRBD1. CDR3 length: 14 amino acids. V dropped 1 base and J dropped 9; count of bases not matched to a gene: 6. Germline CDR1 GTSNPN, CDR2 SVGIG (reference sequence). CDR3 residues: CAWSEGTGVGPQHF. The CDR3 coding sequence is TGTGCCTGGAGTGAGGGGACAGGGGTAGGGCCCCAGCATTTT.

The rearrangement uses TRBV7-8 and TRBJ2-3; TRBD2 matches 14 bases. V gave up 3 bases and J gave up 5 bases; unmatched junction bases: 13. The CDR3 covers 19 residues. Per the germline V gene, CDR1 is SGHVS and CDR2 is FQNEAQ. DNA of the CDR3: TGTGCCAGCAGCTTGGGACTAGCGGGAGACCAGGCGGCCGTAGATACGCAGTATTTT. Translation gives CASSLGLAGDQAAVDTQYF.

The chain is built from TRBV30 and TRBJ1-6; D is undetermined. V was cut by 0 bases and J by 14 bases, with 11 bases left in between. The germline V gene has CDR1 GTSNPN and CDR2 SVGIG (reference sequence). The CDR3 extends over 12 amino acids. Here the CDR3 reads CAWSVQAVALHF. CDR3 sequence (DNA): TGTGCCTGGAGTGTTCAGGCGGTAGCCCTCCACTTT.

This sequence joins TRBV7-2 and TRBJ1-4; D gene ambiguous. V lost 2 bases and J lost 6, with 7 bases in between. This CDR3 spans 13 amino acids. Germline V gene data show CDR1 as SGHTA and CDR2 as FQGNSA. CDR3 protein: CASSLSRDEKLFF. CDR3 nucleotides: TGTGCCAGCAGCTTAAGTCGGGATGAAAAACTGTTTTTT.

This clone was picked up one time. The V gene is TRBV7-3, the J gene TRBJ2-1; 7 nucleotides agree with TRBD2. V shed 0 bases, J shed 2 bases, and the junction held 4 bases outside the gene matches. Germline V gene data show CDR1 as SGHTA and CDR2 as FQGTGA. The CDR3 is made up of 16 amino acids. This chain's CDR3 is CASSLTGGSAYNEQFF. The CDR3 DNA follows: TGTGCCAGCAGCTTAACAGGCGGGAGTGCCTACAATGAGCAGTTCTTC.

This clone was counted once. The CDR3 coding sequence is TGTGCCAGCAGCCCCAGACTAGCGCTAAGCTCCTACAATGAGCAGTTCTTC. Protein product: CASSPRLALSSYNEQFF. The chain employs TRBV5-4 and TRBJ2-1; the match to TRBD2 covers 8 bases. Germline assignment: CDR1 SGHNT and CDR2 YYREEE (reference sequence). With 4 bases clipped from V and 0 bases from J, the junction kept 9 bases outside the gene matches. This CDR3 has 17 residues.

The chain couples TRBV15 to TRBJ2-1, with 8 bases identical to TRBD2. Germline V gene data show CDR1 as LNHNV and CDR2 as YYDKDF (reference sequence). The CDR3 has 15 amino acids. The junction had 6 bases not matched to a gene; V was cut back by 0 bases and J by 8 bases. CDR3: CATSRDGSGSDEQFF. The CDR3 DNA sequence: TGTGCCACCAGCAGAGATGGAAGCGGGAGCGATGAGCAGTTCTTC.